In this sample, the clone carrying this T cell receptor beta chain turned up once. This record comes from a study of blood T cell repertoires in COVID-19. As for the study in general: Samples taken during acute and convalescent COVID-19 were collected in the United States, Italy and Spain. PBMCs, B-cell-depleted T cells, or T cells were the source of the cDNA or gDNA that made up the material.

The V end lost 3 bases, the J end lost 2 bases, and 11 bases lay between the germline ends. This CDR3 region has 13 residues. Germline values: CDR1 DFQATT, CDR2 SNEGSKA (reference sequence). Original handling: Amplified reference gene primers provided the basis for estimating nucleated cell counts. Generated by immunoSEQ multiplex PCR, the TCRdb table keeps only in-frame clones and is missing some. V and J calls and clone size come straight from that table; D and trimming were deduced from the DNA. The sample carries approximately 240,000 clones, roughly 88% recorded once. This chain uses TRBV20-1 with TRBJ2-7; a possible D gene is TRBD2 (5 bases). The source of this sequence is a middle-aged woman who had recovered from COVID-19. Source material: peripheral blood. This chain's CDR3 is CSASFRGTYEQYF. In DNA, the CDR3 is TGCAGTGCTAGTTTCCGGGGTACCTACGAGCAGTACTTC.